The text below deals with one T cell receptor (beta chain). Its target is unknown. The germline V gene encodes CDR1 SGDLS and CDR2 YYNGEE. Trimming at V came to 4 bases and at J to 2 bases, leaving 14 bases not matched to a gene. The CDR3 spans 18 residues. Produced via immunoSEQ multiplex PCR; TCRdb's table is partial and in-frame only. Of 20,000 to 25,000 clones in the sample, 90% are singletons; the top ten hold roughly 0.43%. This sample was included in a study of PD-1 blockade in classical Hodgkin lymphoma. The sample's time point: newly diagnosed, previously untreated cHL patient sample. Purification of CD4+ T cells from thawed PBMCs was performed via magnetic negative selection. General study findings and limits: Relative to healthy donors, newly diagnosed patients reportedly had lower baseline TCR diversity, which was reported as lower still in relapsed/refractory patients.

The chain uses TRBV9 and TRBJ2-3; TRBD1 matches 9 bases. The sample was CD4+ T cells from blood. The TCR sequence derives from a human donor with classical Hodgkin lymphoma. DNA for the CDR3: TGTGCCAGCAGCCTAACAGGGGGCCTCAACTCAAACACAGATACGCAGTATTTT. Its protein is CASSLTGGLNSNTDTQYF.